This T cell receptor (beta chain) was recovered during a study of response to subunit inactivated influenza vaccine. Study-wide findings and caveats: It was the authors' suggestion that each seasonal influenza vaccination recruits few new T cells.

TCRdb used MiXCR to reprocess the RT-PCR reads, holding one entry per CDR3 protein. The sample holds 630,000 or so distinct CDR3 sequences, more than 15% seen once. The length of the CDR3 is 15 residues. V shed 1 base, J shed 7 bases, and the junction held 6 bases outside the gene matches. Germline lookup yields CDR1 SEHNR and CDR2 FQNEAQ (reference sequence). Worth noting for this clonotype: What it recognizes is unknown.

The source material was PBMCs from blood, sampled about 12 days after vaccination. The rearrangement uses TRBV7-9 and TRBJ2-1, with 8 positions matching TRBD2. The source of this sequence is a man aged 50-59 years who received an inactivated influenza vaccine. Here the CDR3 DNA reads TGTGCCAGCAGCTTAGACGGGGGGGCGTGGAATGAGCAGTTCTTC. Encoded protein: CASSLDGGAWNEQFF.